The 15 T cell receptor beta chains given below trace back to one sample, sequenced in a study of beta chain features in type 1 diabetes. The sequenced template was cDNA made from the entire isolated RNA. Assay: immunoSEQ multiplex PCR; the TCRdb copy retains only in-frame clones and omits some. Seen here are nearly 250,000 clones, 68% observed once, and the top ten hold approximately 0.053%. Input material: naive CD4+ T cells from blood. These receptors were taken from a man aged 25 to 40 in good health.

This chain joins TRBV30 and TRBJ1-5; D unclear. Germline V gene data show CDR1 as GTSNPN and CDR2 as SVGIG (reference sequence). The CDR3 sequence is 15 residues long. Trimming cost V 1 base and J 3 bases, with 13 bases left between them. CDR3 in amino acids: CAWSELGSFNQPQHF. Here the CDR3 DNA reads TGTGCCTGGAGTGAGCTAGGGAGTTTCAATCAGCCCCAGCATTTT. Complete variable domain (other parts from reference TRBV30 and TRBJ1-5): SQTIHQWPATLVQPVGSPLSLECTVEGTSNPNLYWYRQAAGRGLQLLFYSVGIGQISSEVPQNLSASRPQDRQFILSSKKLLLSDSGFYLCAWSELGSFNQPQHFGDGTRLSIL.

The chain's CDR3 is CASSLDRESEQFF. CDR3 nucleotides: TGTGCCAGCAGCTTAGATCGGGAGAGTGAGCAGTTCTTC. This chain connects TRBV7-7 to TRBJ2-1, with a tentative D call TRBD2 (6 bases). This CDR3 comprises 13 residues. The V and J ends lost 1 base and 9 bases respectively, with 10 bases between them. Per the germline V gene, CDR1 is SSHAT and CDR2 is FNYEAQ (reference sequence).

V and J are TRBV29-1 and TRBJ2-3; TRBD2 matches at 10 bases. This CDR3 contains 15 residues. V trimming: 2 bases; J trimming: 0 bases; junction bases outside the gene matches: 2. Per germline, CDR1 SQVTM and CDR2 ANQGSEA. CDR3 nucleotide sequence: TGCAGCGTTGAACGGACTAGCGGTAGCACAGATACGCAGTATTTT. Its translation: CSVERTSGSTDTQYF.

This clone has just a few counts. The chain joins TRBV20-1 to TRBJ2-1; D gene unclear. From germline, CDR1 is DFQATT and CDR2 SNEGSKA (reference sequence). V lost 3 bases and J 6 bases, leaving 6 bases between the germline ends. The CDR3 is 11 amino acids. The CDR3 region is CSASGPNEQFF. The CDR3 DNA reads TGCAGTGCTAGCGGTCCCAATGAGCAGTTCTTC.

CDR3 in DNA: TGCAGTGCTGGACGGACTGAAGCTTTCTTT. This gives the protein CSAGRTEAFF. This chain links TRBV20-1 with TRBJ1-1, with unresolved D. The CDR3 is 10 residues long. CDR1 and CDR2 from the germline V gene are DFQATT and SNEGSKA (reference sequence). V lost 5 bases and J lost 5, with 6 bases in between.

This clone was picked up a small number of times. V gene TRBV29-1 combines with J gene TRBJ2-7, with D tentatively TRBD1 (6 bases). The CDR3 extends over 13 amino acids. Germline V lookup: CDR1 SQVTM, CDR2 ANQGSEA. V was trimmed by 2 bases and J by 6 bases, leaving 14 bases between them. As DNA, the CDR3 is TGCAGCGTTGAAAACAGGGTAAAGGGCGAGCAGTACTTC. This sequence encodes CSVENRVKGEQYF.

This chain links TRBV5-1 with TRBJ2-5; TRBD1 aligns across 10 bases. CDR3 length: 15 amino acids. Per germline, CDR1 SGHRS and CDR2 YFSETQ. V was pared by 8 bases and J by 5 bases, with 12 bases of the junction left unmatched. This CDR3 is CASTSRDRGVETQYF. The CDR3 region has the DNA TGCGCCAGTACTAGCCGGGACAGGGGAGTGGAGACCCAGTACTTC.

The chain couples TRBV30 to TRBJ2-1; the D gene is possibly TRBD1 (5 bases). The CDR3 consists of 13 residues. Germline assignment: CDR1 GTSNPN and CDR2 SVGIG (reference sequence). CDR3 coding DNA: TGTGCTACGACAGAGCTTTCCTACAATGAGCAGTTCTTC. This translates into CATTELSYNEQFF. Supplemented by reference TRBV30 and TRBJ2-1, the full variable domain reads SQTIHQWPATLVQPVGSPLSLECTVEGTSNPNLYWYRQAAGRGLQLLFYSVGIGQISSEVPQNLSASRPQDRQFILSSKKLLLSDSGFYLCATTELSYNEQFFGPGTRLTVL.

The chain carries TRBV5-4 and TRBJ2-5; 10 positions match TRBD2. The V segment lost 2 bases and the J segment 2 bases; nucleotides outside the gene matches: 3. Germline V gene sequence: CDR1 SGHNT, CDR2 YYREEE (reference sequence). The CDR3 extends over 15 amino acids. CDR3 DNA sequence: TGTGCCAGCAGCTTACGGACTAGCGGACAAGAGACCCAGTACTTC. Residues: CASSLRTSGQETQYF.

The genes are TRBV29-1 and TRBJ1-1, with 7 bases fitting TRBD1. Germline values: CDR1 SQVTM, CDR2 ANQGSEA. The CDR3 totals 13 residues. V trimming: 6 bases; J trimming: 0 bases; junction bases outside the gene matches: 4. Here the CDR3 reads CSVGQVLNTEAFF. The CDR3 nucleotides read TGCAGCGTCGGACAGGTGTTGAACACTGAAGCTTTCTTT.

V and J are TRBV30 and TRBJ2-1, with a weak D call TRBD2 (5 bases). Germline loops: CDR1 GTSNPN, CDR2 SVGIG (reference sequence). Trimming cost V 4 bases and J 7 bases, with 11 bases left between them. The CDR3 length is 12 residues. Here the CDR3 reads CAWTEGENEQFF. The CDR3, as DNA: TGTGCCTGGACCGAGGGTGAGAATGAGCAGTTCTTC.

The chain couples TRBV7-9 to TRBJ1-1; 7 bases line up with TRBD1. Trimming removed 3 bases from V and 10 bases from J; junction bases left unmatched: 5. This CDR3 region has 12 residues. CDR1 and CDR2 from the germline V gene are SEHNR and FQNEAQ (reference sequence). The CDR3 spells CASSFDREGAFF. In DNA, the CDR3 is TGTGCCAGCAGCTTTGACAGGGAAGGAGCTTTCTTT.

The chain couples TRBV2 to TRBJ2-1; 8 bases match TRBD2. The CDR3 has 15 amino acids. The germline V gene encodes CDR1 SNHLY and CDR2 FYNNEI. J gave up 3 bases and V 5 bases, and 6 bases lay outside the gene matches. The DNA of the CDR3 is TGTGCCAGCAGTCTACAGGGACTAGACTACAATGAGCAGTTCTTC. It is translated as CASSLQGLDYNEQFF.

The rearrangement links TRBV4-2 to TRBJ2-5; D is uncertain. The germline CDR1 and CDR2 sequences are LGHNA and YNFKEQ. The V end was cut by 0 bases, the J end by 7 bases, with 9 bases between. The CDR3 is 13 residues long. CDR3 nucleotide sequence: TGTGCCAGCAGCCAAGAGCTCCCACGGACCCAGTACTTC. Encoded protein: CASSQELPRTQYF.

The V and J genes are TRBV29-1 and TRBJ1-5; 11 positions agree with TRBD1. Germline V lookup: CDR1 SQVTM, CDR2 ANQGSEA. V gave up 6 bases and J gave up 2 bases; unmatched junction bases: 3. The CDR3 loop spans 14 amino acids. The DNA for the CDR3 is TGCAGCGTGAGGGACAGGGGGGGCAATCAGCCCCAGCATTTT. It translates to CSVRDRGGNQPQHF.